This T cell receptor (beta chain) is from a study of T cell responses to AZD1222 COVID-19 vaccine (dated by TCRdb to the early 2020s). About the full investigation: AZD1222 recipients whose second dose came at about 4 weeks and those whose second dose came at about 12 weeks were combined into one group, since spike-specific TCR depth and breadth did not differ between the two schedules. Trial participants were enrolled into age subgroups of 18-55, 56-69 and 70-plus years, which contained about 160, 30 and 59 TCR-sequenced participants, respectively. A total of about 230 trial participants underwent TCR sequencing, of whom 207 received two doses of AZD1222 and about 26 received two doses of the MenACWY control vaccine.

This sample's time point label indicates: baseline before first vaccination. Vaccinee samples were obtained from the UK trials COV001 and COV002, which included a single-blind randomized controlled phase 2/3 trial of AZD1222 (ChAdOx1 nCoV-19) in healthy adults. For TCRbeta chain sequencing, PBMC samples from trial participants were taken at day 0 and at day 28 after the second dose. Comments on this clone: Its antigen remains unidentified. Within one base of it there is no much larger clone, and no base qualities were kept.

On the study overall, not on this receptor specifically: The vaccine-associated CD4 TCRs covered the entire spike protein, and the dominant responses fell in regions 160-218 and 743-854. Reportedly, close to half of the unique spike-specific TCRs recognized epitopes lying outside the regions that are mutated in the B.1.351 and B.1.1.7 variants. The 56-69-year group was small, and its depth increase did not reach significance, likely because of low power. Only five or six AZD1222 recipients were SARS-CoV-2 seropositive at baseline, limiting conclusions about previously exposed vaccinees. After two AZD1222 doses, both the breadth and the depth of spike-specific TCRs were significantly higher than at day 0 and than in MenACWY recipients. Because no day 14 peak-response samples were available, repertoires were characterized only after the peak T cell response. Most participants were white British and females outnumbered males, and the authors suggested that clonal diversity may have been underestimated.

The CDR3 spans 15 residues, from the cysteine through the phenylalanine. Only the CDR3 portion is preserved as DNA: 45 bases, with reading frame beginning at the first base. Trimming removed 2 bases from V and 4 bases from J; the gene matches leave 5 bases unexplained. Sequences MNHNY (CDR1) and SVGAGI (CDR2) are obtained from the germline V gene (reference sequence). The CDR3 regions of human TCRbeta chains were subjected to immunosequencing. Regarding the original processing steps: TCRs in the repertoires were matched against a reference library of SARS-CoV-2-specific TCRs that had been generated with the MIRA antigen-specificity platform. Breadth was defined as the fraction of unique TCRs that were SARS-CoV-2-associated, and depth was defined as the fraction of total T cells that were SARS-CoV-2-associated. Using the MIRA data, each spike-specific TCR was mapped to the spike region that the TCR reacts to and placed in a CD4 or CD8 class. Log10-transformed breadth and depth values were compared by one-way ANOVA with Sidak's multiple comparisons tests. TCRdb carries this immuneACCESS record with in-frame sequences only. Its versions omit some clonotypes, under half of them owing to an unresolved V gene in the studies checked, with the rest unexplained. The V and J calls and clone size were taken over from that table, and D and trimming were inferred from the DNA. Recorded for this sample are about 180,000 clones; around 90% of them occurred a single time. The ten top clones hold 2% to 3% of the sample.

This TCR derives from an adult in good health. The V and J segments used are TRBV6-6 and TRBJ1-5, and TRBD1 aligns with 7 junction nucleotides. Source: peripheral blood, taken on day 0 of AZD1222 vaccination. The CDR3 protein: CASSYTGVGNQPQHF. The nucleotide sequence is given as TGTGCCAGCAGTTACACAGGGGTTGGGAATCAGCCCCAGCATTTT.